The 15 T cell receptor beta chains in this list originate from one sample, sequenced in a study of shared clonotypes between healthy human individuals. Libraries were prepared by immunoSEQ multiplex PCR; TCRdb keeps only in-frame clonotypes and omits some of them. The table records over a million clones, around 78% of them present only once. Sequencing used memory CD4+ T cells from PBMCs. Subset meaning: CD45RA-negative fraction. These receptors were obtained from a man younger than 35 in good health. Some clones in this sample may be carry-over from other donors' samples.

This clone has just one count. CDR3 nucleotide sequence: TGTGCCAGCAGCTTATGGGCAGGCGTTGAAAACATTCAGTACTTC. Translating gives CASSLWAGVENIQYF. This chain links TRBV7-2 with TRBJ2-4; no reliable D call. There are 15 residues in the CDR3. Germline V gene sequence: CDR1 SGHTA, CDR2 FQGNSA. V lost 2 bases and J 5 bases, leaving 13 bases between the germline ends.

CDR3 protein: CASSQGQLGPNVLTF. The CDR3 DNA reads as TGCGCCAGCAGCCAGGGACAGCTGGGGCCCAACGTCCTGACTTTC. The V call is TRBV5-1, the J call TRBJ2-6; 7 nucleotides match TRBD1. V lost 4 bases and J lost 8; bases outside the gene matches: 9. The CDR3 is 15 residues long. CDR1 and CDR2 (germline): SGHRS, YFSETQ.

The chain combines TRBV2 with TRBJ2-3; tentatively, D is TRBD1 or TRBD2 (5 bases each). Germline CDR1 and CDR2: SNHLY and FYNNEI. The length of the CDR3 is 14 residues. With 5 bases removed from V and 7 bases from J, the gap between germline ends came to 16 bases. Here the CDR3 DNA reads TGTGCCAGCAGTAACACCGGGACCCAGCATACGCAGTATTTT. As protein: CASSNTGTQHTQYF.

This clone was seen repeatedly, ten times or more. V is TRBV6-1 and J is TRBJ1-2; possible D gene TRBD1, 5 bases. Trimming shortened V by 7 bases and J by 5 bases, and 20 bases separated the two germline ends. The CDR3 extends over 15 amino acids. The germline V gene has CDR1 MNHNS and CDR2 SASEGT. This CDR3 is CASTEGGLGGYGYTF. The DNA for the CDR3 is TGTGCCAGCACCGAAGGAGGATTGGGGGGGTATGGCTACACCTTC.

This chain uses TRBV5-4 with TRBJ2-3, with TRBD2 matching 12 bases. The V and J ends lost 4 bases and 2 bases, in that order; junction bases with no gene match: 8. This CDR3 is built from 17 residues. Looked up from germline, CDR1 is SGHNT and CDR2 is YYREEE (reference sequence). CDR3 region: CASSRKTSGSATDTQYF. CDR3 coding DNA: TGTGCCAGCAGCAGAAAGACTAGCGGGAGTGCCACAGATACGCAGTATTTT.

The V call is TRBV28, the J call TRBJ2-7, with 7 bases matching TRBD2. Germline values: CDR1 MDHEN, CDR2 SYDVKM. This CDR3 comprises 14 residues. V gave up 7 bases and J gave up 0 bases; unmatched junction bases: 6. The CDR3 nucleotides read TGTGCCAGCACCACTAGCGCCTCCTCCTACGAGCAGTACTTC. It codes for CASTTSASSYEQYF.

V is TRBV5-4 and J is TRBJ2-1, with 8 bases aligning to TRBD2. Germline V CDR1 and CDR2: SGHNT, YYREEE (reference sequence). The CDR3 length is 16 residues. Trimming took 1 base from V and 5 from J; bases not matched to a gene: 8. CDR3 nucleotides: TGTGCCAGCAGCTTGTTAGGGAGCGGGAGAAACAATGAGCAGTTCTTC. Protein: CASSLLGSGRNNEQFF.

The chain recombines TRBV5-8 with TRBJ1-2; 8 bases agree with TRBD1. Losses at the gene ends were 6 bases for V and 4 bases for J; bases not matched to a gene: 5. The CDR3 spans 13 residues. Germline V gives CDR1 SGHTS, CDR2 YDEGEE. CDR3 amino acids: CASTQGAGYGYTF. For the CDR3, the DNA is TGTGCCAGCACCCAGGGGGCGGGCTATGGCTACACCTTC.

This clone was seen once. This sequence joins TRBV2 and TRBJ2-1; possible D gene TRBD2, 6 bases. Germline CDR1 is SNHLY and CDR2 is FYNNEI. There are 16 residues in the CDR3. V lost 5 bases to trimming and J lost 5 bases, with 19 bases between them. CDR3 bases: TGTGCCAGCAGTAAGGTAGCGGCCCCGAACCACAATGAGCAGTTCTTC. This sequence encodes CASSKVAAPNHNEQFF.

The gene calls are TRBV7-9 and TRBJ2-1; possibly TRBD2 for D (5 bases). Per the germline V gene, CDR1 is SEHNR and CDR2 is FQNEAQ (reference sequence). Deletions cut 3 bases from V and 7 bases from J, with 10 bases between. The CDR3 totals 13 residues. The CDR3 DNA is TGTGCCAGCAGCTTTGGCGGGTTTAATGAGCAGTTCTTC. This sequence encodes CASSFGGFNEQFF.

The chain recombines TRBV25-1 with TRBJ1-1; no clear D. The CDR3 has 12 residues. The V end was cut by 5 bases, the J end by 3 bases, with 7 bases between. From germline, CDR1 is MGHDK and CDR2 SYGVNS. CDR3 coding DNA: TGTGCCAGCAGTCAAATATACACTGAAGCTTTCTTT. It is translated as CASSQIYTEAFF.

The rearrangement joins TRBV6-1 to TRBJ2-1; a possible D gene is TRBD2 (6 bases). Germline V gene lookup returns CDR1 MNHNS and CDR2 SASEGT. With 8 bases removed from V and 7 bases from J, the gap between germline ends came to 12 bases. The CDR3 has 12 residues. The chain's CDR3 is CASRDFWNEQFF. CDR3 sequence (DNA): TGTGCCAGCCGGGACTTCTGGAATGAGCAGTTCTTC.

The genes are TRBV28 and TRBJ2-1; D remains ambiguous. CDR1 is MDHEN and CDR2 is SYDVKM in the germline V gene. Trimming removed 3 bases from V and 6 bases from J, with 9 bases in between. The CDR3 spans 13 residues. CDR3 in amino acids: CASSFGASNEQFF. The CDR3 DNA is TGTGCCAGCAGTTTTGGTGCCAGCAATGAGCAGTTCTTC.

The rearrangement links TRBV4-2 to TRBJ2-1; TRBD2 agrees at 9 bases. The junction had 17 bases not matched to a gene; V was cut back by 0 bases and J by 8 bases. This CDR3 region has 19 residues. Per germline, CDR1 LGHNA and CDR2 YNFKEQ. The CDR3 nucleotides are TGTGCCAGCAGCCAAGAAAGGGTTGGACTAGCGCTTTTATGGGATGAGCAGTTCTTC. Protein product: CASSQERVGLALLWDEQFF.

This chain joins TRBV9 and TRBJ2-3, with TRBD2 as a possible D gene (5 bases). The CDR3 consists of 15 residues. V gave up 0 bases and J gave up 3 bases, with 11 bases separating them. Germline CDR1 and CDR2: SGDLS and YYNGEE. CDR3 sequence reads: CASSVGIGRTDTQYF. The CDR3 region has the DNA TGTGCCAGCAGCGTAGGGATAGGGAGAACAGATACGCAGTATTTT.